The clone carrying this T cell receptor beta chain was seen a few times. Its cognate antigen is unknown. TCRdb independently ran MiXCR on the 5' RACE reads; one entry per CDR3 protein. Here the sample spans around 300,000 distinct CDR3 sequences, about an eighth being singletons. V was trimmed by 7 bases and J by 4 bases, leaving 7 bases between them. The CDR3 has 11 residues. Germline CDR1 and CDR2: MNHNY and SVGAGI (reference sequence). These data are taken from a study of T-cell memory formation after mild COVID-19. Study-wide findings and caveats: Mostly located in CM and EM were contracting CD4+ clones, with contracting CD8+ clones located in EMRA.

This TCR was recovered from a man aged 18 to 35 who had mild COVID-19 (a few samples of this study predate the infection). Cell type and time point are not known. Sequences were obtained from PBMCs or a T cell subset sorted from them (not recorded which). The rearrangement links TRBV6-6 to TRBJ1-1; no definite D call. In nucleotides, the CDR3 is TGTGCCAGCATCCTGGTCACTGAAGCTTTCTTT. As protein: CASILVTEAFF.